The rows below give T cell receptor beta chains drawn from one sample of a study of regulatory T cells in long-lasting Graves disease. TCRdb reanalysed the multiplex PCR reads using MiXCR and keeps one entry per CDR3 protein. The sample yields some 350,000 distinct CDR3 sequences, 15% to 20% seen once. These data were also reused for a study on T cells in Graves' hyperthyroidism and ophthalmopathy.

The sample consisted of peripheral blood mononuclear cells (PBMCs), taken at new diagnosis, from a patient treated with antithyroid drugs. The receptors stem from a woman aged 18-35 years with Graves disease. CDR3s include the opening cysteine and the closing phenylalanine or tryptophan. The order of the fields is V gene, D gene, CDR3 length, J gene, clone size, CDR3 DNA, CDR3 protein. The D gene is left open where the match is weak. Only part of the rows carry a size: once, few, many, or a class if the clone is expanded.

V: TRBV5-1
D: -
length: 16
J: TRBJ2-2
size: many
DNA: TGCGCCAGCAGCTTGGATCCCGCAGCCCGTATCGGGGAGCTGTTTTTT
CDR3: CASSLDPAARIGELFF

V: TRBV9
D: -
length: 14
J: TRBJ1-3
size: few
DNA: TGTGCCAGCAGTGAGGACGGCTCTGGAAACACCATATATTTT
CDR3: CASSEDGSGNTIYF

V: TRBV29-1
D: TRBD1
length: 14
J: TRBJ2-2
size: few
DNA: TGCAGCGTTGGGGACAGGGGGCAGGCCGGGGAGCTGTTTTTT
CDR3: CSVGDRGQAGELFF

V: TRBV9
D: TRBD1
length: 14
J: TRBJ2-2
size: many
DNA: TGTGCCAGCATCGGACAGGGGCTGGCCGGGGAGCTGTTTTTT
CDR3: CASIGQGLAGELFF

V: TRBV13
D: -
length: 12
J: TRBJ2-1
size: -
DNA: TGTGCCAGCAGCTTTCTTACCAACCCGGAGTTCTTC
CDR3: CASSFLTNPEFF

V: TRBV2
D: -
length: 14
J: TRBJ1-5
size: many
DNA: TGTGCCAGCAGTGAAGTTTACAGCAATCAGCCCCAGCATTTT
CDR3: CASSEVYSNQPQHF

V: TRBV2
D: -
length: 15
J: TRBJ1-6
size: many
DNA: TGTGCCCGAGGACAGTTGAGCTCCTATAATTCACCCCTCCACTTT
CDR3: CARGQLSSYNSPLHF

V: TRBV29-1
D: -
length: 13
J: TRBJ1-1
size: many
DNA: TGCAGCGTTGAAAGCAGGGCCAACACTGAAGCTTTCTTT
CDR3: CSVESRANTEAFF

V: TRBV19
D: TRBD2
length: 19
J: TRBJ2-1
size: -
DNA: TGTGCCAGTAGTATACGTGGTCCTAGCGGGACCCCCTCCTACAATGAGCAGTTCTTC
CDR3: CASSIRGPSGTPSYNEQFF

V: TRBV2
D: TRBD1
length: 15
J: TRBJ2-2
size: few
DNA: TGTGCCAGCATTTGGAGACAGGGGTCGGCCGGGGAGCTGTTTTTT
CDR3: CASIWRQGSAGELFF

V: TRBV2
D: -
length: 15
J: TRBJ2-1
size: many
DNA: TGTGCCAGCAGTGATCTGGTGCTAGATGGCAATGAGCAGTTCTTC
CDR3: CASSDLVLDGNEQFF

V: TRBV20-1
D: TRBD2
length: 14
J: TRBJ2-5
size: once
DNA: TGCAGTGCTTCTAGCGGGAGTGGGGAAGAGACCCAGTACTTC
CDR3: CSASSGSGEETQYF

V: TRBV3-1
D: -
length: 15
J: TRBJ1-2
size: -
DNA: TGTGCCAGCAGCCCTTGGACGGGGCAGGAGGGTGGCTACACCTTC
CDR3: CASSPWTGQEGGYTF

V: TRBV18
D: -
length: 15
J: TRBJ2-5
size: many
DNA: TGTGCCAGCTCACTCAGTCCAGGTCTACGGGGGACCCAGTACTTC
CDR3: CASSLSPGLRGTQYF

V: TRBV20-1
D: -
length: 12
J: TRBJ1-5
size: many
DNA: TGCAGTGCTAGTGTGGGGGGTCAGCCCCAGCATTTT
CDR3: CSASVGGQPQHF

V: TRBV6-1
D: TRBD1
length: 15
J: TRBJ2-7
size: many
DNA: TGTGCCAGCAGCTCACCAGGGGGCCCTTACTACGAGCAGTACTTC
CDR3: CASSSPGGPYYEQYF

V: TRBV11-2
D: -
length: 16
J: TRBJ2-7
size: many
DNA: TGTGCCAGCAGGCGGGGTGGCGGACAGAGCTCCTACGAGCAGTACTTC
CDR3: CASRRGGGQSSYEQYF

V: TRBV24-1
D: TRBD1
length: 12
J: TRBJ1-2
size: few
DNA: TGTGCCACCAGTAAACAGGGGTCCGGCTACACCTTC
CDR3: CATSKQGSGYTF

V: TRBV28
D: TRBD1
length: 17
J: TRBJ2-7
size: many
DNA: TGTGCCAGCAGTTCGCTATCGTTCAATACCGACAGGGTCAAGCAGTACTTC
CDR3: CASSSLSFNTDRVKQYF

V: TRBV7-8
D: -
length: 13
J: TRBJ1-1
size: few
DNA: TGTGCCAGCAGTCTGGGGAGCGGGACTGAAGCTTTCTTT
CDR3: CASSLGSGTEAFF

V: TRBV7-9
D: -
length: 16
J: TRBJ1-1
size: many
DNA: TGTGCCAGCAGCTTAAGGGGAAGGTCGCGGAACACTGAAGCTTTCTTT
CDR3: CASSLRGRSRNTEAFF

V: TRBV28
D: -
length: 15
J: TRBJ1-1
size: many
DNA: TGTGCCAGCAGTTTGGTGGGACTTTTACACACTGAAGCTTTCTTT
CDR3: CASSLVGLLHTEAFF

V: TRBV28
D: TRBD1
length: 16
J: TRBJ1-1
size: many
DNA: TGTGCCAGCAGATACTCACAGGGGTTGGGGAACACTGAAGCTTTCTTT
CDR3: CASRYSQGLGNTEAFF

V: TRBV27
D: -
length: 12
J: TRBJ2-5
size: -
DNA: TGTGCCAGCAAAGGGGGGCAAGAGACCCAGTACTTC
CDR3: CASKGGQETQYF

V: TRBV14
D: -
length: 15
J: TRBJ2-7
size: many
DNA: TGTGCCAGCAGCCAAGATTGGGGGAGCGACTACGAGCAGTACTTC
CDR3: CASSQDWGSDYEQYF

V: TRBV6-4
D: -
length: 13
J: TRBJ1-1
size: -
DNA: TGTGCCAGCAGTGACGGCCGCGCAGGGGAGGCTTTCTTT
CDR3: CASSDGRAGEAFF

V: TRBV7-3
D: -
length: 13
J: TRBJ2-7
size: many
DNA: TGTGCCAGCAGCTTAACAAAGGAGACCGAGCAGTACTTC
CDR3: CASSLTKETEQYF

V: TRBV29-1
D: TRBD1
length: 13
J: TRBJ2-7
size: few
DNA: TGCAGCGTCTCAGGACAGGGGCCCCACGAGCAGTACTTC
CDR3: CSVSGQGPHEQYF

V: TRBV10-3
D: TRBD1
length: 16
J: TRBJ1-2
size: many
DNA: TGTGCCATCAGTGAGTCGAAGAGGACAGGGGCCTATGGCTACACCTTC
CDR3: CAISESKRTGAYGYTF

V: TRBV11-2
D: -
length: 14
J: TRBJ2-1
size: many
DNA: TGTGCCAGCAGCTTACATACGGTCCACAATGAGCAGTTCTTC
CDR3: CASSLHTVHNEQFF

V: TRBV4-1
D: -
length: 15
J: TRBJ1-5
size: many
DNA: TGTGCCAGCAGCCAATCATGGGACATGGATCAGCCCCAGCATTTT
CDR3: CASSQSWDMDQPQHF

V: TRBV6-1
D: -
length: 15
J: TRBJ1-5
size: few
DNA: TGTGCCAGCAGTGGGCCTGAGGATAGGGGGCAGCCCCAGCATTTT
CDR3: CASSGPEDRGQPQHF

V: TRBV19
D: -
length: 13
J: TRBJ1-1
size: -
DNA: TGTGCCAGTAGTAGCAGGGATTTCACTGAAGCTTTCTTT
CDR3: CASSSRDFTEAFF

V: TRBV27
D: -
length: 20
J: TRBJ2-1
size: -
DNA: TGTGCCAGCAGTTTATCGGTAGGGGGGGGGGGGCAGGGTCCTTACAATGAGCAGTTCTTC
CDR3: CASSLSVGGGGQGPYNEQFF